This TCR beta chain was observed in a study of beta chain features in type 1 diabetes. What was sequenced were expressed TCRB transcripts, since all of the isolated RNA had been reverse transcribed. Libraries were prepared by immunoSEQ multiplex PCR; TCRdb keeps only in-frame clonotypes and omits some of them. Of roughly 300,000 clones listed, 12% to 15% are singletons. Study outcomes and limitations: Cells expressing TCR highly could be over-represented by cDNA sequencing.

The CDR3 loop spans 14 amino acids. Trimming stripped 1 base from V and 13 bases from J, with 14 bases between. Germline loops: CDR1 MNHEY, CDR2 SMNVEV (reference sequence). Note on this clone: No antigen is known for it.

One heparinised blood draw averaging roughly 120 mL was given by each donor. The sequence derives from a young man in good health. The V gene is TRBV27, the J gene TRBJ2-6; D gene ambiguous. The sequenced sample was central memory CD4+ T cells from blood. The CDR3: CASSLLSGTLVLTF. The CDR3 DNA is TGTGCCAGCAGTTTATTGTCAGGCACCCTGGTCCTGACTTTC.